This TCR beta chain stems from a study of cytomegalovirus exposure and HLA in healthy donors. Study-wide points: Whilst most TCR sequences proved rare, a subset of public TCRs occurred across many donors. There were three CMV-associated chains whose specificity for CMV antigens was confirmed in vitro. Within the 100 to 150 validation repertoires, first-cohort TCR clusters tended to co-occur, according to a later analysis.

Some clones are missing from TCRdb's copy, which holds only in-frame ones; the method was immunoSEQ multiplex PCR. The repertoire holds about 160,000 clones, 95% to 97% seen once, with 0.89% in the top ten. The length of the CDR3 is 18 residues. V lost 6 bases and J lost 1; bases outside the gene matches: 10. The germline CDR1 and CDR2 sequences are MDHEN and SYDVKM. Separate from the roughly 710-subject first cohort, the approximately 120-subject validation cohort was the one that the donors belonged to. Comments on this clone: Its specificity is unknown.

The chain couples TRBV28 to TRBJ2-7; 15 nucleotides align to TRBD2. The receptor comes from a woman younger than 35 in good health and CMV-seronegative. Sequencing was done on a sample of PBMCs. The CDR3 sequence: CASSDPGLAGGGSYEQYF. CDR3 in DNA: TGTGCCAGCAGCGACCCGGGACTAGCGGGGGGCGGGTCCTACGAGCAGTACTTC.